Listed below are T cell receptor beta chains from one sample, sequenced in a study of T cell repertoires in cytomegalovirus infection. TCRdb re-derived calls from the reads in MiXCR, one entry per CDR3 protein. This table holds approximately 200,000 distinct CDR3 sequences, approximately 28% found once. Material for sequencing was PBMCs. The receptors originated from a human donor in good health (CMV status not recorded). Some clones in this sample may be carry-over from other donors' samples. Both conserved end residues are part of each CDR3. Fields, in order: V gene, J gene, D gene, clone size, CDR3 DNA, CDR3 protein. The D gene is left open where the match is weak. Size is omitted from some rows. Given values are once, few, many or a class for expanded clones.

v_gene: TRBV6-5; j_gene: TRBJ2-3; d_gene: .; abundance: .; CDR3nt: TGTGCCAGCACGCGTAGAGATACGCAGTATTTT; CDR3aa: CASTRRDTQYF
v_gene: TRBV7-2; j_gene: TRBJ1-5; d_gene: .; abundance: many; CDR3nt: TGTGCCAGCAGCTTAAGGCCCCCAGGGTCGGGTCAGCCCCAGCATTTT; CDR3aa: CASSLRPPGSGQPQHF
v_gene: TRBV23-1; j_gene: TRBJ1-2; d_gene: TRBD1; abundance: .; CDR3nt: TGCGCCAGCAGTCAGGTTTTCGGGGGACAGCACTATGGCTACACCTTC; CDR3aa: CASSQVFGGQHYGYTF
v_gene: TRBV19; j_gene: TRBJ1-2; d_gene: .; abundance: .; CDR3nt: TGTGCCAGTAGTAACCAAGGTGTCTATGGCTACACCTTC; CDR3aa: CASSNQGVYGYTF
v_gene: TRBV7-8; j_gene: TRBJ2-7; d_gene: .; abundance: many; CDR3nt: TGTGCCAGCAGCTTAGAAGGCGGCAGGGCGAACGAGCAGTACTTC; CDR3aa: CASSLEGGRANEQYF
v_gene: TRBV12-3/TRBV12-4; j_gene: TRBJ2-2; d_gene: .; abundance: many; CDR3nt: TGTGCCAGCAGAACCGGGACTGTCACCGGGGAGCTGTTTTTT; CDR3aa: CASRTGTVTGELFF
v_gene: TRBV7-6; j_gene: TRBJ2-3; d_gene: TRBD2; abundance: .; CDR3nt: TGTGCCAGCAGCCCGCGGAGTAGCGGGGTGCGCACAGATACGCAGTATTTT; CDR3aa: CASSPRSSGVRTDTQYF
v_gene: TRBV12-3/TRBV12-4; j_gene: TRBJ1-2; d_gene: .; abundance: .; CDR3nt: TGTGCCAGCAGCAGGGGTTTCTACACCTTC; CDR3aa: CASSRGFYTF
v_gene: TRBV11-2; j_gene: TRBJ1-5; d_gene: TRBD1; abundance: .; CDR3nt: TGTGCCAGCAGCCTGGACAGGGGCTCTCAGCCCCAGCATTTT; CDR3aa: CASSLDRGSQPQHF
v_gene: TRBV9; j_gene: TRBJ1-4; d_gene: TRBD1; abundance: .; CDR3nt: TGTGCCAGCAGCGTATTGGGACAGGGCGTCTCGGAACTGTTTTTT; CDR3aa: CASSVLGQGVSELFF